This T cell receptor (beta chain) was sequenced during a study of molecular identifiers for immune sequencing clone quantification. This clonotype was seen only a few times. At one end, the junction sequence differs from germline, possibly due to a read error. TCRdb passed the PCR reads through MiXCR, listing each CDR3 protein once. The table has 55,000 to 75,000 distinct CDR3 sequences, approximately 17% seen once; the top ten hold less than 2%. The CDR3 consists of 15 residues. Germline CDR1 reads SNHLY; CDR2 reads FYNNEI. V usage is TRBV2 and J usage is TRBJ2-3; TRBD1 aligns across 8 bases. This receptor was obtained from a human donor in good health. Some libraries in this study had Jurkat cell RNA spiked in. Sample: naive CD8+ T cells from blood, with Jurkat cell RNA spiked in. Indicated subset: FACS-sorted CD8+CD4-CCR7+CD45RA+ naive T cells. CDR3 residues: CASSEGTGSTGTQYF. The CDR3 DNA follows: TGTGCCAGCAGTGAAGGGACAGGGAGCACAGGTACGCAGTATTTT.